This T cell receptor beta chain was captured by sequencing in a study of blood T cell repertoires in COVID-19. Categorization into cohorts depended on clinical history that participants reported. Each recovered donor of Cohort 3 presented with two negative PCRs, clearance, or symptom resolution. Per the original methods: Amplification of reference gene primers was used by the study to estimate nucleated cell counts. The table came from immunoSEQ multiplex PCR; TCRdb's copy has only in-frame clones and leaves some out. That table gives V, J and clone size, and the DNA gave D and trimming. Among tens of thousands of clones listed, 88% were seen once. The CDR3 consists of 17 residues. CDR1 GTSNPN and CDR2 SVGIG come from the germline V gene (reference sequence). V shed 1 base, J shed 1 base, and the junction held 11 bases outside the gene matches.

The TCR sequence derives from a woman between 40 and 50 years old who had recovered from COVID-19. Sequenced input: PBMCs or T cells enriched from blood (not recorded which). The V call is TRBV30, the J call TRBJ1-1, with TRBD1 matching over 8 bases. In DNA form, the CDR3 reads TGTGCCTGGAGTGCCCAACAGGGGGATGAGGCGAACACTGAAGCTTTCTTT. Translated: CAWSAQQGDEANTEAFF.